This T cell receptor beta chain originates from a study of CD8 T cells in Susac syndrome. Random-hexamer reverse transcription was applied to roughly 0.45 to 1 ug RNA. The TCR beta CDR3 was amplified by immunoSEQ multiplex PCR across 54 Vbeta, 13 Jbeta. TCRdb processed the immunoSEQ multiplex PCR reads anew with MiXCR; each CDR3 protein has one entry. The sample carries 330,000 or so distinct CDR3 sequences, 65% to 90% recorded once. The authors sequenced TCR beta from blood CD8+ and CD4+ T cells. Trimming took off 4 bases at V and 2 bases at J, with 11 bases between the two ends. CDR3 length: 14 residues.

This TCR came from a human donor with multiple sclerosis. The rearrangement uses TRBV12-3 or TRBV12-4 and TRBJ2-5; tentative D call: TRBD2 (6 bases). The source material was CD8+ T cells from PBMCs. The CDR3 loop is CASSSSSAQETQYF. The CDR3 DNA reads as TGTGCCAGCAGTTCCTCTAGCGCGCAAGAGACCCAGTACTTC.